This T cell receptor (beta chain) was sequenced during a study of T cells in Graves' hyperthyroidism and ophthalmopathy. Amplified regions were TCR beta CDR3 sequences from RNA transcripts. First-round RT-PCR targeting the TCR CDR3 was performed with the HTBI primer set. From the multiplex PCR reads, TCRdb called clonotypes with MiXCR, one entry per CDR3 protein. This table holds about 640,000 distinct CDR3 sequences, 13% to 15% found once. Ten or more counts support this clonotype. CDR1 MNHNS and CDR2 SASEGT come from the germline V gene. V lost 7 bases to trimming and J lost 2 bases; unmatched junction nucleotides: 4. The CDR3 has 13 residues.

Sequenced input: blood. The chain recombines TRBV6-1 with TRBJ2-7; the match to TRBD1 covers 8 bases. This TCR derives from a woman aged 50 to 60 with Graves' ophthalmopathy. The CDR3 protein is CASTQGAPYEQYF. The CDR3 DNA reads TGTGCCAGCACGCAGGGGGCTCCCTACGAGCAGTACTTC.